The 9 T cell receptor beta chains below were found in one sample sequenced in a study of spatial heterogeneity in lung cancer. One entry per CDR3 protein, called by TCRdb with MiXCR from the 5' RACE reads. This sample has some 120,000 distinct CDR3 sequences, with 10% to 15% found just once. Stated time point: blood at routine non-recurrence follow-up after resection. Unsorted samples of tumor, nontumor lung or frozen PBMC had their whole RNA sequenced. This specimen consisted of PBMCs, obtained at follow-up. All receptors come from a male donor with early-stage non-small cell lung cancer.

The chain uses TRBV27 and TRBJ2-1; D call uncertain. The germline V and J ends were trimmed by 2 bases and 0 bases, with 8 bases remaining between them. Germline V gene data show CDR1 as MNHEY and CDR2 as SMNVEV (reference sequence). The CDR3 spans 15 residues. Here the CDR3 DNA reads TGTGCCAGCAGTTTACAACGGAGCTCCTACAATGAGCAGTTCTTC. Translation gives CASSLQRSSYNEQFF.

There are many counts of this clonotype. This rearrangement joins TRBV2 to TRBJ2-7; D gene uncertain. CDR1 is SNHLY, CDR2 FYNNEI, per germline. The CDR3 runs to 15 residues. The V gene lost 3 bases and the J gene lost 3 bases, with 15 bases spanning the gap. In DNA form, the CDR3 reads TGTGCCAGCAGTGAGGGGATCGGGCAGATCTACGAGCAGTACTTC. Translating gives CASSEGIGQIYEQYF.

This clonotype was picked up many times. The chain joins TRBV14 to TRBJ2-1; perhaps TRBD1 as D (5 bases). Germline V CDR1 and CDR2: SGHDN, FVKESK. CDR3 size: 12 residues. The V end was cut by 4 bases, the J end by 15 bases, with 16 bases between. In DNA form, the CDR3 reads TGTGCCAGCAGCCTGCTTAAGGGGCTACGGTTCTTC. Translation: CASSLLKGLRFF.

This chain links TRBV10-3 with TRBJ2-3; D is unclear. The CDR3 contains 14 residues. From germline, CDR1 is ENHRY and CDR2 SYGVKD. Trimming stripped 3 bases from V and 0 bases from J, with 7 bases between. The CDR3 reads CAISEGRSTDTQYF. The CDR3 coding sequence is TGTGCCATCAGTGAAGGTCGTAGCACAGATACGCAGTATTTT.

This clonotype was counted ten times or more. This chain connects TRBV6-1 to TRBJ1-1; 8 positions match TRBD1. This CDR3 region has 12 residues. Germline CDR1 MNHNS, CDR2 SASEGT. Trimming cost V 5 bases and J 8 bases; bases outside gene matches: 4. The CDR3 coding sequence is TGTGCCAGCAGTTTCCGGACAGGGGAAGCTTTCTTT. It encodes CASSFRTGEAFF.

V usage is TRBV6-2 or TRBV6-3 and J usage is TRBJ2-3; the D gene is possibly TRBD2 (7 bases). This CDR3 is 12 amino acids long. Trimming left V 6 bases short and J 10 bases short, with 14 bases between. Germline loops: CDR1 MNHEY, CDR2 SVGEGT. The CDR3 loop reads CASRRGGTSQYF. The CDR3 coding sequence is TGTGCCAGCAGGAGGGGGGGGACTTCGCAGTATTTT.

The chain links TRBV6-2 or TRBV6-3 to TRBJ2-7; the D gene is possibly TRBD1 (5 bases). V lost 4 bases to trimming and J lost 2 bases, with 15 bases between them. The V gene's germline CDR1 is MNHEY and CDR2 SVGEGT. This CDR3 spans 15 amino acids. This chain's CDR3 is CASSSRAYRAYEQYF. CDR3 coding DNA: TGTGCCAGCAGTTCCAGGGCTTACCGGGCCTACGAGCAGTACTTC.

At least ten counts were recorded for this clonotype. As DNA, the CDR3 is TGCGCCAGCAGTTCCGGACCGTCCACAGATACGCAGTATTTT. Translating it yields CASSSGPSTDTQYF. This rearrangement joins TRBV5-1 to TRBJ2-3; D is unclear. CDR1 and CDR2 from the germline V gene are SGHRS and YFSETQ. This CDR3 has 14 residues. Trimming pared 5 bases from V and 2 bases from J, leaving 12 bases between. Based on the CDR3 plus reference TRBV5-1 and TRBJ2-3, the full variable domain is KAGVTQTPRYLIKTRGQQVTLSCSPISGHRSVSWYQQTPGQGLQFLFEYFSETQRNKGNFPGRFSGRQFSNSRSEMNVSTLELGDSALYLCASSSGPSTDTQYFGPGTRLTVL.

This clonotype was seen a handful of times. V gene TRBV3-1 combines with J gene TRBJ2-5; TRBD2 matches at 14 bases. Germline CDR1 is LGHDT and CDR2 is YNNKEL (reference sequence). J gave up 0 bases and V 4 bases, and 1 base lay outside the gene matches. This CDR3 region has 16 residues. The CDR3 loop reads CASSRTSGGYQETQYF. The CDR3, as DNA: TGTGCCAGCAGCCGGACTAGCGGGGGGTACCAAGAGACCCAGTACTTC.